These T cell receptor beta chains were read from a single sample in a study of cytomegalovirus exposure and HLA in healthy donors. Using immunoSEQ multiplex PCR, the repertoire was profiled, and TCRdb retains in-frame clones only, with some absent. The table lists under 150,000 clones, roughly three quarters of them singletons. The sample consisted of PBMCs. These receptors originate from a man in his thirties or forties in good health and CMV-seropositive. The CDR3 runs from the conserved cysteine through the conserved F or W. D genes are given only for firm matches. A clone size is listed for some rows: how often the clone was seen (once, few, many), or a class if it is expanded.

TRBD2 . TRBJ2-1 TRBV4-2 CASSQGGSGGSYNEQFF TGTGCCAGCAGCCAAGGCGGGAGCGGGGGCTCCTACAATGAGCAGTTCTTC
TRBD2 few TRBJ2-5 TRBV11-2 CASSLERGGEAQYF TGTGCCAGCAGCTTAGAACGGGGGGGAGAGGCCCAGTACTTC
. . TRBJ1-5 TRBV6-1 CASSDVGIHNQPQHF TGTGCCAGCAGTGACGTGGGCATCCATAATCAGCCCCAGCATTTT
. . TRBJ1-1 TRBV30 CAFAAGGGTEAFF TGTGCCTTCGCGGCGGGGGGAGGCACTGAAGCTTTCTTT
TRBD1 few TRBJ1-2 TRBV9 CASSETAQGLGGYTF TGTGCCAGCAGCGAGACGGCACAGGGGCTAGGTGGCTACACCTTC
. . TRBJ1-1 TRBV15 CATSRDEGAEAFF TGTGCCACCAGCAGAGATGAGGGGGCTGAAGCTTTCTTT
TRBD2 . TRBJ2-1 TRBV14 CASSQVRPGAGTSGLFENEQFF TGTGCCAGCAGCCAAGTTCGCCCCGGCGCCGGGACTAGCGGGCTATTTGAGAATGAGCAGTTCTTC
TRBD2 . TRBJ2-3 TRBV10-3 CAGASGRATDTQYF TGTGCCGGAGCTAGCGGGAGGGCCACAGATACGCAGTATTTT
. . TRBJ1-2 TRBV4-1 CASSQVTGTRRGYTF TGCGCCAGCAGCCAGGTTACGGGTACTCGAAGGGGCTACACCTTC
TRBD2 . TRBJ2-5 TRBV7-9 CASSPTSGRALQETQYF TGTGCCAGCAGCCCGACTAGCGGGAGGGCGCTCCAAGAGACCCAGTACTTC
TRBD2 . TRBJ2-3 TRBV2 CASRDSGFPTDTQYF TGTGCCAGCAGAGATAGCGGGTTCCCCACAGATACGCAGTATTTT
. . TRBJ2-6 TRBV4-1 CASSQDFRGLSSGANVLTF TGCGCCAGCAGCCAGGACTTTAGGGGACTGAGCTCTGGGGCCAACGTCCTGACTTTC
. . TRBJ2-5 TRBV19 CASRARASEETQYF TGTGCCAGTAGAGCGAGGGCTAGCGAGGAGACCCAGTACTTC
TRBD1 . TRBJ1-5 TRBV7-2 CASSPTGGWSNQPQHF TGTGCCAGCAGTCCAACAGGGGGCTGGAGCAATCAGCCCCAGCATTTT
. . TRBJ2-1 TRBV10-3 CAITGRAGNSYNEQFF TGTGCCATCACGGGTCGGGCGGGGAATTCCTACAATGAGCAGTTCTTC
TRBD1 . TRBJ2-7 TRBV15 CATSRDNRGYEQYF TGTGCCACCAGCAGAGATAACAGGGGATACGAGCAGTACTTC
. . TRBJ2-7 TRBV4-3 CASSQLPAYEQYF TGCGCCAGCAGCCAGTTACCAGCCTACGAGCAGTACTTC
. . TRBJ1-2 TRBV30 CAWSEGANYGYTF TGTGCCTGGAGTGAAGGAGCTAACTATGGCTACACCTTC
. . TRBJ2-7 TRBV21-1 CASSKFRGAYEQYF TGTGCCAGCAGCAAATTTAGAGGAGCCTACGAGCAGTACTTC
. few TRBJ2-5 TRBV7-9 CASSLAASSKETQYF TGTGCCAGCAGCTTAGCGGCATCGTCAAAAGAGACCCAGTACTTC
. . TRBJ1-1 TRBV29-1 CSGGKGRGAFF TGCAGCGGCGGGAAGGGCCGGGGAGCTTTCTTT
TRBD1 once TRBJ1-6 TRBV18 CASSPGTGNNSPLHF TGTGCCAGCTCCCCGGGGACAGGGAATAATTCACCCCTCCACTTT
. once TRBJ2-7 TRBV5-1 CASSLGVHQVDEQYF TGCGCCAGCAGCTTGGGTGTGCACCAGGTCGACGAGCAGTACTTC
. once TRBJ2-5 TRBV5-4 CASSLGPGVWETQYF TGTGCCAGCAGCTTAGGGCCAGGGGTGTGGGAGACCCAGTACTTC
TRBD1 . TRBJ1-2 TRBV7-2 CASSQSRDRAVNGYTF TGTGCCAGCAGCCAAAGCCGGGACAGGGCGGTGAATGGCTACACCTTC
TRBD1 . TRBJ2-7 TRBV29-1 CSVGWAGGYEQYF TGCAGCGTTGGTTGGGCAGGGGGTTACGAGCAGTACTTC
. few TRBJ2-7 TRBV5-5 CASSLGPGNYEQYF TGTGCCAGCAGCTTGGGCCCGGGGAACTACGAGCAGTACTTC
. few TRBJ2-6 TRBV7-2 CASSHRTTGANVLTF TGTGCCAGCAGCCACAGAACGACTGGGGCCAACGTCCTGACTTTC
TRBD1 . TRBJ2-3 TRBV2 CASGQRGRTDTQYF TGTGCCAGCGGTCAGAGGGGGCGAACAGATACGCAGTATTTT
. once TRBJ1-1 TRBV20-1 CSASVQVEAFF TGCAGTGCTAGTGTACAGGTTGAAGCTTTCTTT
. few TRBJ2-1 TRBV7-9 CASSPSLAGHEQFF TGTGCCAGCAGCCCGAGCCTCGCAGGGCATGAGCAGTTCTTC
TRBD1 . TRBJ1-5 TRBV15 CATSLGQGWNSNQPQHF TGTGCCACCAGCCTCGGACAGGGCTGGAATAGCAATCAGCCCCAGCATTTT
. . TRBJ2-7 TRBV18 CASSTVAYEQYF TGTGCCAGCTCAACGGTAGCTTACGAGCAGTACTTC
. . TRBJ2-6 TRBV5-6 CASRHSGANGLTF TGTGCCAGCAGACACTCTGGGGCCAACGGCCTGACTTTC
TRBD2 . TRBJ2-5 TRBV30 CAWTSGYQETQYF TGTGCCTGGACTAGCGGGTACCAAGAGACCCAGTACTTC
. . TRBJ1-1 TRBV6-4 CASSDVPRGSHTEAFF TGTGCCAGCAGTGACGTACCCCGGGGGAGTCACACTGAAGCTTTCTTT
TRBD2 . TRBJ2-5 TRBV14 CASSHKRLAGTETQYF TGTGCCAGCAGCCATAAAAGGCTAGCGGGAACGGAGACCCAGTACTTC
. few TRBJ1-5 TRBV5-1 CASSLGGSGQPQHF TGCGCCAGCAGCTTGGGAGGGTCCGGACAGCCCCAGCATTTT
. . TRBJ1-4 TRBV9 CASSVAPGDREKLFF TGTGCCAGCAGCGTAGCGCCAGGGGATAGGGAAAAACTGTTTTTT
TRBD1 . TRBJ1-5 TRBV6-1 CASSRDRGAGQPQHF TGTGCCAGCAGTCGGGACAGGGGCGCTGGTCAGCCCCAGCATTTT
TRBD2 . TRBJ2-5 TRBV2 CASKTLAGGTQETQYF TGTGCCAGCAAGACACTAGCGGGGGGTACCCAAGAGACCCAGTACTTC
TRBD1 . TRBJ1-3 TRBV10-3 CAITRQGSSGNTIYF TGTGCCATCACCAGACAGGGGAGCTCTGGAAACACCATATATTTT
. few TRBJ1-1 TRBV2 CASSAETGNTEAFF TGTGCCAGCAGTGCCGAGACAGGGAACACTGAAGCTTTCTTT
TRBD2 few TRBJ2-1 TRBV28 CASSPSDPWLAGGSSQREQFF TGTGCCAGCAGTCCGTCGGACCCCTGGCTAGCGGGAGGTTCTTCCCAACGTGAGCAGTTCTTC
. . TRBJ1-6 TRBV9 CASSPPWAGYNSPLHF TGTGCCAGCAGCCCTCCGTGGGCCGGATATAATTCACCCCTCCACTTT
. . TRBJ2-1 TRBV28 CASSHNLNRPWSYNEQFF TGTGCCAGCAGTCACAACCTTAACAGGCCCTGGTCCTACAATGAGCAGTTCTTC
. once TRBJ1-2 TRBV9 CASSVGSIDTNYGYTF TGTGCCAGCAGCGTAGGTTCCATCGACACTAACTATGGCTACACCTTC
TRBD1 . TRBJ2-7 TRBV23-1 CASIEGQGATSYEQYF TGCGCCAGCATAGAAGGACAGGGGGCCACCTCCTACGAGCAGTACTTC
TRBD2 . TRBJ2-3 TRBV7-2 CASSLSGTSQYF TGTGCCAGCAGCTTAAGCGGGACGTCACAGTATTTT
TRBD1 . TRBJ2-7 TRBV6-1 CASSERDRLSYEQYF TGTGCCAGCAGTGAGAGGGACAGACTGTCCTACGAGCAGTACTTC
TRBD1 . TRBJ2-7 TRBV27 CASSFYRGWDEQYF TGTGCCAGCAGTTTTTACAGGGGCTGGGACGAGCAGTACTTC
TRBD1 . TRBJ2-7 TRBV19 CASSIGWGKGAGEQYF TGTGCCAGTAGTATAGGGTGGGGGAAGGGGGCAGGCGAGCAGTACTTC